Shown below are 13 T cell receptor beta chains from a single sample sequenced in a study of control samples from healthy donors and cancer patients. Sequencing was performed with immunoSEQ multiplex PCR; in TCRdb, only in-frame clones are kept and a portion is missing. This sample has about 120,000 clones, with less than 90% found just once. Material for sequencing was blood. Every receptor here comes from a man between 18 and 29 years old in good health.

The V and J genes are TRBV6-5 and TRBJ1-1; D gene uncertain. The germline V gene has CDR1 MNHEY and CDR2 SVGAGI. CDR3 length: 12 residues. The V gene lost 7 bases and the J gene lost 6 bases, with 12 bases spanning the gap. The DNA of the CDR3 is TGTGCCAGCACCGGTCCGTATGCTGAAGCTTTCTTT. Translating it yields CASTGPYAEAFF.

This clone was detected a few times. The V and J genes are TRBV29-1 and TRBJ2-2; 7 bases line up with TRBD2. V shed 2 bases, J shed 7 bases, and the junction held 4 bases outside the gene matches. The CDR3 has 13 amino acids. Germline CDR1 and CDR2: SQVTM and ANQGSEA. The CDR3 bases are TGCAGCGTTGAATCCCAGCGGGGCGGGGAGCTGTTTTTT. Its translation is CSVESQRGGELFF.

In DNA form, the CDR3 reads TGTGCCGTACAGGGGAACTATGGCTACACCTTC. Translated, it gives CAVQGNYGYTF. This chain uses TRBV27 with TRBJ1-2, with 7 nucleotides matching TRBD1. This CDR3 contains 11 residues. V shed 11 bases, J shed 2 bases, and the junction held 2 bases outside the gene matches. Per germline, CDR1 MNHEY and CDR2 SMNVEV (reference sequence).

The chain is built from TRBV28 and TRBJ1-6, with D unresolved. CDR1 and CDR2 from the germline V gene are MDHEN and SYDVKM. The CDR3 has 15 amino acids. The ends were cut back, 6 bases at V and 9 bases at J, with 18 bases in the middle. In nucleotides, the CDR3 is TGTGCCAGCAGCTATCCGGGAAGAGGAATTTCACCCCTCCACTTT. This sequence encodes CASSYPGRGISPLHF.

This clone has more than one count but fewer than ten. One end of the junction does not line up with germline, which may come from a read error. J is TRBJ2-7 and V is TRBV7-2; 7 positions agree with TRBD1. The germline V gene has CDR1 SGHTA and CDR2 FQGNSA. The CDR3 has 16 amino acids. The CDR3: CASTLSSTGTAYEQYF. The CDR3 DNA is TGTGCCAGCACCTTATCCTCAACCGGGACAGCCTACGAGCAGTACTTC.

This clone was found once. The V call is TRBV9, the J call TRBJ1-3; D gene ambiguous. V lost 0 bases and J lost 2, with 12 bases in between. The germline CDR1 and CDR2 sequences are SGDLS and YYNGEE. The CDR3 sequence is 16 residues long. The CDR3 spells CASSVDSPQAGNTIYF. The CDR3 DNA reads TGTGCCAGCAGCGTAGACTCGCCTCAAGCTGGAAACACCATATATTTT.

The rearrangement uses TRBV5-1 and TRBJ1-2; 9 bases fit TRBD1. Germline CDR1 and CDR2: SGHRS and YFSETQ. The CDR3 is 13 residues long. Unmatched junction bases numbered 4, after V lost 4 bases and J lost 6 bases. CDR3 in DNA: TGCGCCAGCAGCCAAACAGGGGGCAATGGCTACACCTTC. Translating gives CASSQTGGNGYTF.

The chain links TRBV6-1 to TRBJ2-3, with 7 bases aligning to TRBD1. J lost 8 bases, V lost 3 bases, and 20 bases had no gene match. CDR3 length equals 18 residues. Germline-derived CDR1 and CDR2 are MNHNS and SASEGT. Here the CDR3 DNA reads TGTGCCAGCAGTGATCCGCGGACAGGCTTAATTTCTTCTGGTACGCAGTATTTT. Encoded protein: CASSDPRTGLISSGTQYF.

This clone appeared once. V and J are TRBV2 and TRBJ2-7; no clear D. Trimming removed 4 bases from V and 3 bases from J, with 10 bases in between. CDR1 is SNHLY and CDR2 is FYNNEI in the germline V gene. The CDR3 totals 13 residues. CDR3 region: CASSAELRYEQYF. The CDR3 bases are TGTGCCAGCAGTGCGGAGCTCCGCTACGAGCAGTACTTC. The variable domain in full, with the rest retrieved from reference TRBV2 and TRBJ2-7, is EPEVTQTPSHQVTQMGQEVILRCVPISNHLYFYWYRQILGQKVEFLVSFYNNEISEKSEIFDDQFSVERPDGSNFTLKIRSTKLEDSAMYFCASSAELRYEQYFGPGTRLTVT.

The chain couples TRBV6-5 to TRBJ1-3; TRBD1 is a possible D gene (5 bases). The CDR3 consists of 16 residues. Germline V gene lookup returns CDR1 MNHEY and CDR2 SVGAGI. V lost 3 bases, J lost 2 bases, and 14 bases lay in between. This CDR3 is CASSYSGTLTGNTIYF. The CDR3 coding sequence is TGTGCCAGCAGTTATTCCGGGACGCTTACTGGAAACACCATATATTTT.

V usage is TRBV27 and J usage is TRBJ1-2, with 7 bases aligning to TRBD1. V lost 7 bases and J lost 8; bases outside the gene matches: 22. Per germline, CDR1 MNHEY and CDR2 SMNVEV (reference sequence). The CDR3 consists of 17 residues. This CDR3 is CASTTKVLPGQPKGYTF. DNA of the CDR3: TGTGCCAGCACTACCAAGGTTCTTCCGGGACAGCCGAAAGGCTACACCTTC.

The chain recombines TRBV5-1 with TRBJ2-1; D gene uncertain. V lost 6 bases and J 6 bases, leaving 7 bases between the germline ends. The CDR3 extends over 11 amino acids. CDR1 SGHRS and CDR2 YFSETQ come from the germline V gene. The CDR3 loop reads CASNEFNEQFF. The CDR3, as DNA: TGCGCCAGCAACGAGTTCAATGAGCAGTTCTTC.

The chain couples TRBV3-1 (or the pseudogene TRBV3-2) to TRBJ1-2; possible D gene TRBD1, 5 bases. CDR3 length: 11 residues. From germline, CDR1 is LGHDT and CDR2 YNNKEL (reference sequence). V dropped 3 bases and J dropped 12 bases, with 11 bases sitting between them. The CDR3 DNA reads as TGTGCCAGCAGCCAGACTTGGGGCCACACCTTC. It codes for CASSQTWGHTF.